Shown below are 30 T cell receptor beta chains from a single sample sequenced in a study of OX40 agonist ivuxolimab in advanced cancers. Data came from immunoSEQ multiplex PCR; TCRdb stores just in-frame clones and leaves some out. The repertoire holds fewer than 30,000 clones, with around 90% as singletons. Specimen: CD4+ or CD8+ T cells sorted from blood, collected in a trial of the OX40 agonist ivuxolimab. These receptors were collected from an adult with an advanced solid tumor such as melanoma, head and neck, liver or kidney cancer.

The genes are TRBV2 and TRBJ1-1; D unresolved. CDR3 length: 15 amino acids. With 0 bases removed from V and 6 bases from J, the gap between germline ends came to 14 bases. Germline values: CDR1 SNHLY, CDR2 FYNNEI. DNA of the CDR3: TGTGCCAGCAGTGAAGCCGAAGTCCTACCGGCTGAAGCTTTCTTT. It is translated as CASSEAEVLPAEAFF.

The genes are TRBV29-1 and TRBJ1-6; 9 positions agree with TRBD1. Unmatched junction bases numbered 4, after V lost 6 bases and J lost 7 bases. Per the germline V gene, CDR1 is SQVTM and CDR2 is ANQGSEA. CDR3 length: 13 residues. CDR3 coding DNA: TGCAGCGTCCAGGACAGGGGCAATTCACCCCTCCACTTT. Translating it yields CSVQDRGNSPLHF.

This clone was found a few times. The genes are TRBV7-9 and TRBJ2-2, with D perhaps TRBD1 or TRBD2 (6 bases each). The CDR3 covers 16 residues. Germline-derived CDR1 and CDR2 are SEHNR and FQNEAQ (reference sequence). The V end lost 5 bases, the J end lost 6 bases, and 19 bases lay between the germline ends. CDR3 nucleotides: TGTGCCAGCAGCCCCAGAGGGGGAGGCACGCCCGGGGAGCTGTTTTTT. It is translated as CASSPRGGGTPGELFF.

The chain is built from TRBV11-2 and TRBJ2-5, with a tentative D call TRBD2 (5 bases). The CDR3 is 12 residues long. The V gene's germline CDR1 is SGHAT and CDR2 FQNNGV. V shed 2 bases and J shed 5 bases, with 6 bases lying between them. Written as DNA, the CDR3 is TGTGCCAGCAGCTTAAGAGGGGAGACCCAGTACTTC. It translates to CASSLRGETQYF. Filled out from reference TRBV11-2 and TRBJ2-5, the complete variable domain reads EAGVAQSPRYKIIEKRQSVAFWCNPISGHATLYWYQQILGQGPKLLIQFQNNGVVDDSQLPKDRFSAERLKGVDSTLKIQPAKLEDSAVYLCASSLRGETQYFGPGTRLLVL.

J is TRBJ2-1 and V is TRBV6-1; tentative D call: TRBD2 (5 bases). V lost 2 bases and J lost 7, with 15 bases in between. Germline CDR1 MNHNS, CDR2 SASEGT. The CDR3 sequence is 15 residues long. The CDR3 DNA follows: TGTGCCAGCAGTGAATGGCTAGGCACGGGGAATGAGCAGTTCTTC. This gives the protein CASSEWLGTGNEQFF.

The gene calls are TRBV7-2 and TRBJ2-7, with TRBD2 matching 10 bases. Looked up from germline, CDR1 is SGHTA and CDR2 is FQGNSA. The CDR3 is made up of 18 amino acids. The ends lost 2 bases at V and 4 bases at J; junction bases unmatched: 14. The CDR3 here is CASSLPSGGPPAPYEQYF. In DNA form, the CDR3 reads TGTGCCAGCAGCTTACCTAGCGGGGGCCCACCCGCTCCGTACGAGCAGTACTTC.

In its sample, this clone ranks as medium-sized. The chain couples TRBV27 to TRBJ1-1; D call uncertain. Germline CDR1 MNHEY, CDR2 SMNVEV (reference sequence). CDR3 length: 14 amino acids. V gave up 2 bases and J gave up 0 bases, with 7 bases separating them. This chain's CDR3 is CASSLTQVNTEAFF. The CDR3 DNA sequence: TGTGCCAGCAGTTTAACTCAGGTGAACACTGAAGCTTTCTTT.

The CDR3 bases are TGTGCCAGCATCTCCCTAGGCAGCCCGAACACCGGGGAGCTGTTTTTT. This codes for CASISLGSPNTGELFF. The chain combines TRBV7-9 with TRBJ2-2; no clear D. The CDR3 loop spans 16 amino acids. The V gene lost 7 bases and the J gene lost 0 bases, with 15 bases spanning the gap. Per germline, CDR1 SEHNR and CDR2 FQNEAQ (reference sequence).

The chain has TRBV5-6 and TRBJ2-3; D uncertain. This CDR3 spans 14 amino acids. V was cut by 2 bases and J by 2 bases, with 9 bases left in between. Germline V gene lookup returns CDR1 SGHDT and CDR2 YYEEEE. The CDR3 DNA follows: TGTGCCAGCAGCTTAACTTTTGACACAGATACGCAGTATTTT. Amino acid sequence: CASSLTFDTDTQYF. Drawing the rest from reference TRBV5-6 and TRBJ2-3, the complete variable domain is DAGVTQSPTHLIKTRGQQVTLRCSPKSGHDTVSWYQQALGQGPQFIFQYYEEEERQRGNFPDRFSGHQFPNYSSELNVNALLLGDSALYLCASSLTFDTDTQYFGPGTRLTVL.

The V call is TRBV11-2, the J call TRBJ2-1; TRBD2 might be the D (6 bases). CDR3 length equals 15 residues. The V end lost 8 bases, the J end lost 8 bases, and 22 bases lay between the germline ends. Germline CDR1 reads SGHAT; CDR2 reads FQNNGV. The CDR3 DNA follows: TGTGCCAGCTCCCGTAGAATCGGGAGTTGGGATGAGCAGTTCTTC. Amino acid sequence: CASSRRIGSWDEQFF.

The chain joins TRBV6-1 to TRBJ2-7; weak D call: TRBD1 (5 bases). The CDR3 extends over 15 amino acids. The V end was cut by 5 bases, the J end by 3 bases, with 17 bases between. CDR1 and CDR2 from the germline V gene are MNHNS and SASEGT. The CDR3 nucleotides read TGTGCCAGCAGTACCTCGTCAGGGTCACTCTACGAGCAGTACTTC. It yields the protein CASSTSSGSLYEQYF.

The J gene is TRBJ2-2, the V gene TRBV4-1; 11 nucleotides match TRBD2. This CDR3 has 15 residues. The ends lost 8 bases at V and 5 bases at J; junction bases unmatched: 7. Germline V gives CDR1 MGHRA, CDR2 YSYEKL. CDR3 coding DNA: TGCGCCAGCGGCGGACTAGCGGGCGAGACCGGGGAGCTGTTTTTT. Translation gives CASGGLAGETGELFF.

About this clone: Germline and junction disagree at one end, which may indicate a read error. The J gene is TRBJ2-7, the V gene TRBV6-6; D may be TRBD1 or TRBD2 (5 bases each). Germline V lookup: CDR1 MNHNY, CDR2 SVGAGI (reference sequence). This CDR3 is 11 amino acids long. The CDR3 coding sequence is TGTGCCAGCAGCTCCGACGGGACCCTCCGGTTC. Translating it yields CASSSDGTLRF.

Regarding this clone: At one end the junction does not follow the germline gene, possibly because of a read error. This specimen includes other DNA sequences encoding the same CDR3. The chain employs TRBV9 and TRBJ2-2, with a possible D match to TRBD2 (5 bases). The germline gives CDR1 SGDLS, CDR2 YYNGEE. CDR3 length equals 14 residues. The CDR3 DNA reads as TGCGCCAGCAGCGGTCTCTATCTCACCGGGGAGCTGTTTTTT. As protein: CASSGLYLTGELFF.

This chain uses TRBV6-6 with TRBJ2-7, with 8 bases aligning to TRBD1. V was pared by 2 bases and J by 2 bases, with 5 bases of the junction left unmatched. This CDR3 is built from 15 residues. The germline V gene encodes CDR1 MNHNY and CDR2 SVGAGI (reference sequence). The CDR3 DNA follows: TGTGCCAGCAGTTACCCACGGACAGGGACCTACGAGCAGTACTTC. Translated, it gives CASSYPRTGTYEQYF.

The rearrangement joins TRBV6-5 to TRBJ1-1, with D possibly TRBD1 on 5 matching bases. V lost 2 bases and J 2 bases, leaving 9 bases between the germline ends. This CDR3 has 14 residues. The germline CDR1 and CDR2 sequences are MNHEY and SVGAGI. The CDR3 spells CASSYGAGNTEAFF. In DNA form, the CDR3 reads TGTGCCAGCAGTTACGGGGCGGGCAACACTGAAGCTTTCTTT.

This sequence joins TRBV10-3 and TRBJ2-7, with 8 bases that match TRBD1. This CDR3 is 13 amino acids long. Germline V gene lookup returns CDR1 ENHRY and CDR2 SYGVKD. V was clipped by 6 bases and J by 1 base; unmatched bases: 2. The DNA of the CDR3 is TGTGCCATCAGACGACAGGGGTCCTACGAGCAGTACTTC. This translates into CAIRRQGSYEQYF.

The chain couples TRBV5-8 to TRBJ1-5; TRBD1 might be the D (5 bases). This CDR3 has 14 amino acids. Trimming took off 5 bases at V and 6 bases at J, with 15 bases between the two ends. Per the germline V gene, CDR1 is SGHTS and CDR2 is YDEGEE. CDR3 loop: CASRHSRVAQPQHF. DNA for the CDR3: TGTGCCAGCAGGCATAGCAGGGTCGCTCAGCCCCAGCATTTT.

The CDR3 sequence is CASSPGAANTEAFF. In DNA, the CDR3 is TGTGCCAGCAGCCCGGGGGCCGCCAACACTGAAGCTTTCTTT. The J gene is TRBJ1-1, the V gene TRBV7-6; a weak D match, TRBD1 (6 bases). Trimming cost V 5 bases and J 2 bases, with 12 bases left between them. Germline-derived CDR1 and CDR2 are SGHVS and FNYEAQ. The CDR3 length is 14 residues.

The V and J genes are TRBV29-1 and TRBJ2-1; D possibly corresponds to TRBD2 (5 bases). The germline V gene has CDR1 SQVTM and CDR2 ANQGSEA. Trimming removed 0 bases from V and 3 bases from J, with 12 bases in between. This CDR3 has 15 residues. This CDR3 is CSVEDPADYYNEQFF. For the CDR3, the DNA is TGCAGCGTTGAAGATCCGGCAGACTACTACAATGAGCAGTTCTTC.

V usage is TRBV7-9 and J usage is TRBJ2-7; no clear D. The V gene's germline CDR1 is SEHNR and CDR2 FQNEAQ (reference sequence). The CDR3 loop spans 15 amino acids. V lost 3 bases, J lost 3 bases, and 15 bases lay in between. CDR3 coding DNA: TGTGCCAGCAGCTTTGCCGTAGGTAGCTACTACGAGCAGTACTTC. Translation gives CASSFAVGSYYEQYF.

V gene TRBV28 combines with J gene TRBJ2-7; D is tentatively TRBD1 or TRBD2 (6 bases each). Germline CDR1 and CDR2: MDHEN and SYDVKM. The CDR3 extends over 14 amino acids. V lost 3 bases and J lost 5, with 14 bases in between. As DNA, the CDR3 is TGTGCCAGCAGTTTTGGGGGGCGTGTGGACGAGCAGTACTTC. It translates to CASSFGGRVDEQYF.

This chain links TRBV7-9 with TRBJ1-1, with no clear D. The CDR3 loop spans 16 amino acids. Per the germline V gene, CDR1 is SEHNR and CDR2 is FQNEAQ (reference sequence). V dropped 2 bases and J dropped 1 base, with 14 bases sitting between them. The CDR3 is CASSLKLGHPNTEAFF. The CDR3 bases are TGTGCCAGCAGCTTAAAGCTCGGTCACCCGAACACTGAAGCTTTCTTT.

The chain has TRBV4-1 and TRBJ1-1; a weak D match, TRBD1 (6 bases). Trimming stripped 2 bases from V and 1 base from J, with 8 bases between. The CDR3 runs to 14 residues. Germline loops: CDR1 MGHRA, CDR2 YSYEKL. CDR3 sequence reads: CASSQRQENTEAFF. The CDR3 bases are TGCGCCAGCAGCCAACGACAGGAGAACACTGAAGCTTTCTTT.

The V gene is TRBV6-5, the J gene TRBJ1-1; 10 bases line up with TRBD1. Trimming took 0 bases from V and 4 from J; bases not matched to a gene: 2. Per germline, CDR1 MNHEY and CDR2 SVGAGI. The CDR3 has 15 amino acids. The CDR3 nucleotides read TGTGCCAGCAGTTACTCCTGGACAGGGGGCACTGAAGCTTTCTTT. Protein product: CASSYSWTGGTEAFF.

The chain uses TRBV2 and TRBJ2-7; D gene ambiguous. Trimming cost V 3 bases and J 0 bases, with 12 bases left between them. This CDR3 is built from 15 residues. Germline V gene sequence: CDR1 SNHLY, CDR2 FYNNEI. Here the CDR3 DNA reads TGTGCCAGCAGTGACGTAGCCAAGGGCTCCTACGAGCAGTACTTC. This gives the protein CASSDVAKGSYEQYF.

The V and J genes are TRBV7-9 and TRBJ2-3; D gene uncertain. The V gene lost 7 bases and the J gene lost 4 bases, with 6 bases spanning the gap. Germline assignment: CDR1 SEHNR and CDR2 FQNEAQ (reference sequence). This CDR3 comprises 11 residues. The CDR3 nucleotides read TGTGCCAGCAACTTGTCAGATACGCAGTATTTT. Its protein product is CASNLSDTQYF.

The DNA for the CDR3 is TGTGCCACCAGCAGAGCGACTACCAAGACCGGGGAGCTGTTTTTT. Its translation is CATSRATTKTGELFF. The J gene is TRBJ2-2, the V gene TRBV15; a weak D match, TRBD2 (5 bases). CDR1 is LNHNV and CDR2 is YYDKDF in the germline V gene (reference sequence). With 1 base removed from V and 5 bases from J, the gap between germline ends came to 11 bases. The CDR3 is made up of 15 amino acids.

J is TRBJ2-1 and V is TRBV7-9, with 10 bases lining up with TRBD1. CDR1 is SEHNR and CDR2 is FQNEAQ in the germline V gene (reference sequence). The CDR3 length is 15 residues. The V segment lost 5 bases and the J segment 7 bases; nucleotides outside the gene matches: 8. CDR3 in DNA: TGTGCCAGCAGCCAGGGGCGACAGGGGGCGAATGAGCAGTTCTTC. It codes for CASSQGRQGANEQFF.

V gene TRBV11-2 combines with J gene TRBJ2-3; D unclear. CDR1 is SGHAT and CDR2 is FQNNGV in the germline V gene. V lost 5 bases to trimming and J lost 6 bases, with 21 bases between them. The CDR3 loop spans 16 amino acids. CDR3 protein: CASSPLMLASRDTQYF. CDR3 sequence (DNA): TGTGCCAGCAGCCCCCTAATGTTGGCAAGCCGGGATACGCAGTATTTT.